A selection of T cell receptor beta chains follows, all from one sample in a study of cytomegalovirus exposure and HLA in healthy donors. Data came from immunoSEQ multiplex PCR; TCRdb stores just in-frame clones and leaves some out. This sample has about 180,000 clones, with around four fifths found just once. Sequenced material: PBMCs. These receptors originate from a boy aged 2 to 10 in good health and CMV-seronegative. Both conserved end residues are part of each CDR3. A D gene is named only where the DNA matches it firmly. Only part of the rows carry a size: once, few, many, or a class if the clone is expanded.

TRBJ1-2,TRBV19,-,-,CASSGAGRNYGYTF,TGTGCCAGTAGTGGGGCCGGGAGAAACTATGGCTACACCTTC
TRBJ1-5,TRBV19,-,-,CASSYLTENQPQHF,TGTGCCAGTAGTTACCTGACAGAAAATCAGCCCCAGCATTTT
TRBJ1-2,TRBV5-6,-,-,CASMGQRRWTYGYTF,TGTGCCAGCATGGGTCAACGTAGATGGACTTATGGCTACACCTTC
TRBJ1-1,TRBV7-8,-,-,CASSRKGRGTTEAFF,TGTGCCAGCAGCCGCAAGGGGAGGGGTACCACTGAAGCTTTCTTT
TRBJ1-1,TRBV19,TRBD1,-,CASSIGTGSTEAFF,TGTGCCAGTAGTATTGGGACAGGCAGCACTGAAGCTTTCTTT
TRBJ1-1,TRBV2,-,few,CASRRGLNTEAFF,TGTGCCAGCAGGAGGGGGTTGAACACTGAAGCTTTCTTT
TRBJ2-5,TRBV15,TRBD2,-,CATSAGGETQYF,TGTGCCACCAGCGCCGGGGGGGAGACCCAGTACTTC
TRBJ2-7,TRBV7-2,TRBD2,-,CASKSGVSSYEQYF,TGTGCCTCCAAGAGCGGGGTTAGCTCCTACGAGCAGTACTTC
TRBJ2-7,TRBV5-6,-,once,CASSLGGSGYEQYF,TGTGCCAGCAGCTTGGGTGGTAGCGGCTACGAGCAGTACTTC
TRBJ1-1,TRBV6-4,-,-,CASSVASGTEAFF,TGTGCCAGCAGTGTCGCCTCGGGCACTGAAGCTTTCTTT
TRBJ2-5,TRBV5-1,-,-,CASSFTEVSETQYF,TGCGCCAGCAGCTTTACGGAGGTTTCGGAGACCCAGTACTTC
TRBJ2-7,TRBV7-9,TRBD2,-,CASSLGPGTSGMRSYEQYF,TGTGCCAGCAGCTTAGGGCCAGGGACTAGCGGGATGAGATCCTACGAGCAGTACTTC
TRBJ1-1,TRBV5-1,-,once,CASRVGAVDTEAFF,TGCGCCAGCAGGGTTGGGGCGGTGGACACTGAAGCTTTCTTT
TRBJ2-1,TRBV9,TRBD2,-,CASSPQRPTSGINNEQFF,TGTGCCAGCAGCCCTCAGCGACCAACTAGCGGGATAAACAATGAGCAGTTCTTC
TRBJ2-1,TRBV25-1,TRBD1,-,CASSAGQYNEQFF,TGTGCCAGCAGTGCGGGACAGTACAATGAGCAGTTCTTC
TRBJ2-3,TRBV7-2,TRBD2,-,CASSTRLAGVGPDTQYF,TGTGCCAGCAGCACCCGACTAGCGGGAGTGGGCCCAGATACGCAGTATTTT
TRBJ1-1,TRBV4-2,-,-,CASSAPEGRAEAFF,TGTGCCAGCAGCGCTCCCGAGGGCCGGGCTGAAGCTTTCTTT
TRBJ2-7,TRBV19,TRBD1,-,CASSMGTGGSYEQYF,TGTGCCAGTAGTATGGGGACAGGGGGTTCCTACGAGCAGTACTTC
TRBJ2-1,TRBV5-6,-,-,CASSLDSYNEQFF,TGTGCCAGCAGCTTGGACTCTTACAATGAGCAGTTCTTC
TRBJ2-1,TRBV7-9,TRBD2,-,CASTATSGSPGEQFF,TGTGCCAGCACCGCGACTAGCGGGAGTCCAGGTGAGCAGTTCTTC
TRBJ2-2,TRBV19,-,-,CASSFSGRMATGELFF,TGTGCCAGTAGTTTTAGCGGCCGAATGGCCACCGGGGAGCTGTTTTTT
TRBJ1-1,TRBV30,TRBD1,-,CAWSWLGQGGTEAFF,TGTGCCTGGAGTTGGTTAGGACAGGGGGGCACTGAAGCTTTCTTT
TRBJ1-5,TRBV4-3,-,-,CASSLFRGVAQPQHF,TGCGCCAGCAGCCTATTCCGGGGGGTAGCTCAGCCCCAGCATTTT
TRBJ2-3,TRBV11-2,-,-,CASSRGGTADTQYF,TGTGCCAGCAGTCGCGGCGGAACGGCAGATACGCAGTATTTT
TRBJ1-1,TRBV19,TRBD1,-,CASSAPGQGQNTEAFF,TGTGCCAGTAGTGCCCCGGGACAGGGGCAGAACACTGAAGCTTTCTTT
TRBJ2-7,TRBV6-1,TRBD1,once,CASSAGGLYEQYF,TGTGCCAGCAGCGCAGGGGGCTTATACGAGCAGTACTTC
TRBJ1-4,TRBV29-1,TRBD1,-,CSVRTGGGEKLFF,TGCAGCGTCAGGACAGGGGGGGGAGAAAAACTGTTTTTT
TRBJ2-3,TRBV11-2,TRBD2,once,CASSLDGGSTDTQYF,TGTGCCAGCAGTCTCGATGGCGGGAGTACAGATACGCAGTATTTT
TRBJ2-5,TRBV7-9,TRBD2,-,CASSLLAGTYQETQYF,TGTGCCAGCAGCTTGCTAGCGGGAACGTACCAAGAGACCCAGTACTTC
TRBJ2-5,TRBV6-1,-,-,CASRRRGNQETQYF,TGTGCCAGCAGGAGGCGGGGTAACCAAGAGACCCAGTACTTC
TRBJ2-2,TRBV5-1,TRBD1,-,CASSLKGGGGELFF,TGCGCCAGCAGCTTGAAAGGGGGCGGCGGGGAGCTGTTTTTT
TRBJ1-2,TRBV5-8,-,-,CASSGDPRAYYGYTF,TGTGCCAGCAGCGGTGACCCCAGGGCCTACTATGGCTACACCTTC
TRBJ2-1,TRBV6-6,TRBD2,few,CASTTPRGGMMNEQFF,TGTGCCAGCACCACACCCCGGGGGGGCATGATGAATGAGCAGTTCTTC
TRBJ2-1,TRBV9,-,-,CASSVVGDFNEQFF,TGTGCCAGCAGCGTAGTGGGGGACTTTAATGAGCAGTTCTTC
TRBJ2-1,TRBV15,-,-,CATSDTPGTLEFF,TGCGCCACCAGCGATACCCCCGGGACACTAGAGTTCTTC
TRBJ2-1,TRBV7-2,TRBD2,-,CASSLAGLADNEQFF,TGTGCCAGCAGCTTAGCTGGACTAGCGGACAATGAGCAGTTCTTC
TRBJ2-1,TRBV30,-,-,CAWRDSNEQFF,TGTGCCTGGAGGGACTCCAATGAGCAGTTCTTC
TRBJ1-5,TRBV19,-,-,CASSISQNSNQPQHF,TGTGCCAGTAGTATATCTCAGAATAGCAATCAGCCCCAGCATTTT
TRBJ1-1,TRBV19,TRBD1,few,CASSTVRDSEAFF,TGTGCCAGTAGTACCGTACGGGACAGTGAAGCTTTCTTT